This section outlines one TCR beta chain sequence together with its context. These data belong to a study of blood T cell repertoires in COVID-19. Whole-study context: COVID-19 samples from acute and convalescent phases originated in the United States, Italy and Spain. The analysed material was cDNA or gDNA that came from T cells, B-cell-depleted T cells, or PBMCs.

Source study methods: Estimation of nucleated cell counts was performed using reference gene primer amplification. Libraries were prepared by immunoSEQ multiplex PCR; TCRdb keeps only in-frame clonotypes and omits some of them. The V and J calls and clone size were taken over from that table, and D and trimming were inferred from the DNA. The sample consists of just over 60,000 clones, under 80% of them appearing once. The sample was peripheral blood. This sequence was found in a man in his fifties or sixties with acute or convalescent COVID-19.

CDR3 amino acids: CATSRGQGEETQYF. In DNA, the CDR3 is TGTGCCACCAGTCGAGGACAGGGGGAAGAGACCCAGTACTTC. V gene TRBV24-1 combines with J gene TRBJ2-5; 10 bases align to TRBD1. V was pared by 6 bases and J by 3 bases, with 3 bases of the junction left unmatched. Germline-derived CDR1 and CDR2 are KGHDR and SFDVKD. The CDR3 has 14 amino acids.